One T cell receptor beta chain is described in this entry. The antigen remains unidentified. TCRdb recomputed calls from the reads with MiXCR, one row per CDR3 protein. Of some 700,000 distinct CDR3 sequences in the sample, 35% were seen once. The data derive from a study of T cell repertoires in cytomegalovirus infection. General study points: HLA-C-restricted CMV clonotypes gave the most frequent clonotype in two of eight donors.

V lost 2 bases and J lost 5; bases outside the gene matches: 3. The CDR3 has 15 amino acids. CDR1 is MGHRA and CDR2 is YSYEKL in the germline V gene. Sequenced: PBMCs. The TCR originated in a human donor in good health (CMV status not recorded). Some clones in this sample may be carry-over from other donors' samples. The chain recombines TRBV4-1 with TRBJ1-5, with 10 bases that match TRBD1. The CDR3: CASSQQDRGDQPQHF. The CDR3 DNA follows: TGCGCCAGCAGCCAACAGGACAGGGGGGATCAGCCCCAGCATTTT.